This note documents a single T cell receptor beta chain sequence. It lacks a known antigen. No base qualities exist here, and no much larger clone lies one base off it. The immunoSEQ Assay, a bias-controlled multiplex PCR, was used to amplify TCRbeta CDR3 regions from genomic DNA. Per the source publication's procedure: Nucleated cell counts per sample were estimated from amplification of reference gene primers within the assay. To quantify the absolute abundance of each unique TCRbeta CDR3 rearrangement, sequence reads were collapsed and filtered. For each sample, productive Simpson clonality was calculated as the square root of Simpson's diversity index across productive rearrangements. As stored in TCRdb, this immuneACCESS dataset retains in-frame rearrangements with V and J assigned. A fraction of the clones does not appear; measured against another copy, unresolved V genes explain less than half of the discrepancy, and the remainder lacks a known reason. V and J calls and clone size come straight from that table; D and trimming were deduced from the DNA. Within this sample are about 130,000 clones, with around four fifths of them counted one time only. Clones ranked in the top ten supply around 5.5% of the sample.

This sample stems from a study of blood T cell repertoires in COVID-19 (dated by TCRdb to the early 2020s). As for the study more broadly: Collaborator samples came from the United States, Italy and Spain and covered acute and convalescent phases of COVID-19. Deeply sampled blood TCRbeta repertoires from subjects exposed to, actively infected with, or recovered from COVID-19 were included in the dataset. Where available, HLA class I and class II types were obtained from metadata supplied by the sample provider rather than from assay-based typing. Sample metadata almost always included a de-identified subject ID, COVID-19 status, age in years and sex. The repertoires were released in a freely available public database meant as a resource for research on the immune response to SARS-CoV-2. The samples were drawn from two sources: the first 160 participants of the ongoing ImmuneRACE study, and 1,000 to 1,500 subjects contributed by 6 global collaborators. The prospective study material was composed of cDNA or gDNA derived from T cells, B-cell-depleted T cells, or PBMCs. General study outcomes and caveats: The amount of clinical and demographic metadata varied by source and participant and was provided uncurated.

The collaborating institutions used their own protocols to collect whole blood in K2EDTA tubes. For TCRbeta analysis, collaborators shipped samples as frozen whole blood, isolated PBMCs, or DNA extracted from either of those sample types. The sample taken for sequencing was peripheral blood. The TCR originated in a man in his sixties with acute or convalescent COVID-19.

Here the CDR3 is given as CASSFNRRAFF. The bases read TGTGCCAGCAGTTTCAACCGGAGGGCTTTCTTT. The sequence links TRBV12-3 or TRBV12-4 to TRBJ1-1; the D gene cannot be named for sure. Between the V and J ends, shortened by 3 bases and 11 bases respectively, the junction contains 10 bases. From the cysteine through the phenylalanine, the CDR3 covers 11 amino acids. Only the CDR3 DNA stays, 33 bases, in frame from base 1.